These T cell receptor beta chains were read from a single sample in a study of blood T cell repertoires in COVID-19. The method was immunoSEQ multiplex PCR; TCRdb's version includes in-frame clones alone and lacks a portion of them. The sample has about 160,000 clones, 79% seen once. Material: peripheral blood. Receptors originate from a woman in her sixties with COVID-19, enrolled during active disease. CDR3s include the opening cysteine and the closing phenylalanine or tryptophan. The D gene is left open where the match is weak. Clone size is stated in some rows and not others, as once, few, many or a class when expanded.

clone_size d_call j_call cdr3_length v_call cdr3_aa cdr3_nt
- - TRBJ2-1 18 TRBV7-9 CASSLFQGSGSSYNEQFF TGTGCCAGCAGCTTATTTCAGGGTAGCGGAAGCTCCTACAATGAGCAGTTCTTC
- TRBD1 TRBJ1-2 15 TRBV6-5 CASHELGTGLYGYTF TGTGCCAGCCACGAACTCGGGACAGGTCTTTATGGCTACACCTTC
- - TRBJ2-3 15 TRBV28 CATTEDPPSTDTQYF TGTGCCACCACGGAGGATCCGCCTAGCACAGATACGCAGTATTTT
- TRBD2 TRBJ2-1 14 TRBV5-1 CASSPGGGYNEQFF TGCGCCAGCAGCCCGGGAGGTGGTTACAATGAGCAGTTCTTC
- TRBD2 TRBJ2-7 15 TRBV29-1 CSVVRNRGGPYEQYF TGCAGCGTTGTGAGGAACCGGGGGGGTCCCTACGAGCAGTACTTC
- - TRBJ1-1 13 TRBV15 CATSRGEGTEAFF TGTGCCACCAGCAGAGGGGAGGGCACTGAAGCTTTCTTT
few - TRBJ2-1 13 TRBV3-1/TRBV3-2 CASSQGTAVEQFF TGTGCCAGCAGCCAAGGGACTGCAGTAGAGCAGTTCTTC
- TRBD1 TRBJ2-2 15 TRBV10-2 CASSESRQGTGELFF TGCGCCAGCAGTGAGTCGCGACAGGGCACCGGGGAGCTGTTTTTT
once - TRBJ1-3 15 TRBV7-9 CASSSSSFSGNTIYF TGTGCCAGCAGCTCCTCCTCCTTTTCTGGAAACACCATATATTTT
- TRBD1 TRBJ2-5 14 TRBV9 CASSTTTGVETQYF TGTGCCAGCAGCACCACAACAGGGGTAGAGACCCAGTACTTC
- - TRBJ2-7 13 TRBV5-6 CASSHRQAYEQYF TGTGCCAGCAGCCATCGACAGGCCTACGAGCAGTACTTC
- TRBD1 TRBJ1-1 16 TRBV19 CASSFGAGGLGTEAFF TGTGCCAGTAGTTTTGGTGCAGGGGGATTGGGCACTGAAGCTTTCTTT
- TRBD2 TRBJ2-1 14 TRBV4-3 CASSQVGRANEQFF TGCGCCAGCAGCCAAGTCGGGAGGGCCAATGAGCAGTTCTTC
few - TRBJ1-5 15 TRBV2 CASSELGQPNQPQHF TGTGCCAGCAGTGAACTCGGACAGCCCAATCAGCCCCAGCATTTT
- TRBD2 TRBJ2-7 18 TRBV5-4 CASSLRTSANSYSYEQYF TGTGCCAGCAGCTTACGGACTAGCGCGAACAGTTACTCCTACGAGCAGTACTTC
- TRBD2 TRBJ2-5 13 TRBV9 CASSVSGKETQYF TGTGCCAGCAGCGTTAGCGGGAAAGAGACCCAGTACTTC
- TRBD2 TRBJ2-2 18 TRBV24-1 CATSDQTSGDLNTGELFF TGTGCCACCAGTGATCAGACTAGCGGGGACCTTAACACCGGGGAGCTGTTTTTT
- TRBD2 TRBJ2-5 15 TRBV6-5 CASSYSAVGGETQYF TGTGCCAGCAGTTACTCAGCCGTGGGAGGGGAGACCCAGTACTTC
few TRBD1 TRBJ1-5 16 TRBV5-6 CASSWRGQFSNQPQHF TGTGCCAGCAGCTGGCGGGGACAGTTCAGCAATCAGCCCCAGCATTTT
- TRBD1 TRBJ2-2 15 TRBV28 CASSPDRGRPGELFF TGTGCCAGCAGTCCCGACAGGGGGCGGCCCGGGGAGCTGTTTTTT
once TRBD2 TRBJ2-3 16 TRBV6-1 CASSEGASGGTDTQYF TGTGCCAGCAGTGAAGGGGCTAGCGGGGGCACAGATACGCAGTATTTT
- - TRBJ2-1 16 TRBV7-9 CASSFPLAQGHNEQFF TGTGCCAGCAGCTTTCCCCTGGCCCAGGGGCATAATGAGCAGTTCTTC
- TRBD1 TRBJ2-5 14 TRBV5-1 CASSSTGGAETQYF TGCGCCAGCAGCTCGACAGGGGGCGCAGAGACCCAGTACTTC
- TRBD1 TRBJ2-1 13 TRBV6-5 CASSYGTGAEQFF TGTGCCAGCAGTTACGGGACAGGGGCTGAGCAGTTCTTC
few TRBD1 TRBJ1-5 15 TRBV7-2 CASSIQGGGNQPQHF TGTGCCAGCAGCATACAGGGGGGTGGCAATCAGCCCCAGCATTTT
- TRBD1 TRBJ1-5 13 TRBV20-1 CSASEGQSQPQHF TGCAGTGCTAGTGAGGGACAGAGTCAGCCCCAGCATTTT
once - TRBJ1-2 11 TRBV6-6 CASTRNYGYTF TGTGCCAGCACCAGGAACTATGGCTACACCTTC
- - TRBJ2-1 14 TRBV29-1 CRRGAAGRTGEQFF TGCAGGAGGGGAGCTGCGGGACGCACCGGTGAGCAGTTCTTC
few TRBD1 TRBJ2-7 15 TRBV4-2 CASSQARTGGYEQYF TGTGCCAGCAGCCAGGCACGGACAGGCGGTTACGAGCAGTACTTC
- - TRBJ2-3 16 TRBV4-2 CASSRKGGDPTDTQYF TGTGCCAGCAGCCGGAAGGGGGGGGACCCCACAGATACGCAGTATTTT
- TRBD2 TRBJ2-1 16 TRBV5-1 CASSLDGSGSYNEQFF TGCGCCAGCAGCTTGGACGGTAGCGGGAGCTACAATGAGCAGTTCTTC
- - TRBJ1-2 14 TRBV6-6 CASSYSSGNYGYTF TGTGCCAGCAGTTACTCTTCAGGTAACTATGGCTACACCTTC
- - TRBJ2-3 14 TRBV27 CASRGWDPPDTQYF TGTGCCAGCCGGGGGTGGGATCCGCCAGATACGCAGTATTTT
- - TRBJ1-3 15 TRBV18 CASSPRASSGNTIYF TGTGCCAGCTCACCACGCGCCTCCTCTGGAAACACCATATATTTT
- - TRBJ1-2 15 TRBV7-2 CASSPRGLDWRGYTF TGTGCCAGCAGCCCAAGAGGCCTCGATTGGCGTGGCTACACCTTC
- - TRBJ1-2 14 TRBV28 CASSLFQGNYGYTF TGTGCCAGCAGTTTGTTTCAGGGGAACTATGGCTACACCTTC
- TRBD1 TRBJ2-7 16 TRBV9 CASSVGTGAASYEQYF TGTGCCAGCAGCGTAGGGACAGGGGCGGCCTCCTACGAGCAGTACTTC
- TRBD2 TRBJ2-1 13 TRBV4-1 CASGTSGNNEQFF TGCGCCAGTGGGACTAGCGGAAACAATGAGCAGTTCTTC
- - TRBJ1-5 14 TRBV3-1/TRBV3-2 CASSQGGGGQPQHF TGTGCCAGCAGCCAAGGTGGGGGAGGCCAGCCCCAGCATTTT
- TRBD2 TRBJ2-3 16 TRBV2 CASRGSSGGLTDTQYF TGTGCCAGCAGGGGAAGTAGCGGGGGCCTCACAGATACGCAGTATTTT
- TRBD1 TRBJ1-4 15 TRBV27 CASRRNRGRFEKLFF TGTGCCAGCAGACGAAACAGGGGGCGCTTTGAAAAACTGTTTTTT
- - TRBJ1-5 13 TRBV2 CASMSRSREPQHF TGTGCCAGCATGTCTCGGTCGCGCGAGCCCCAGCATTTT
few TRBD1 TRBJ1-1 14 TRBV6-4 CASSDSFGQGVAFF TGTGCCAGCAGTGACTCCTTTGGACAGGGGGTAGCTTTCTTT
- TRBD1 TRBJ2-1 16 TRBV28 CASSPGAQGRYNEQFF TGTGCCAGCAGCCCAGGTGCACAGGGGAGATACAATGAGCAGTTCTTC
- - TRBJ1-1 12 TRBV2 CASSSGRSEAFF TGTGCCAGCAGCTCTGGGAGGTCTGAAGCTTTCTTT
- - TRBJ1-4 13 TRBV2 CASRGDFNEKLFF TGTGCCAGCAGAGGGGACTTTAATGAAAAACTGTTTTTT
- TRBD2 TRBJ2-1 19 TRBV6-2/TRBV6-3 CASSYWTQRTSGRDNEQFF TGTGCCAGCAGTTACTGGACCCAGAGGACTAGCGGGAGAGACAATGAGCAGTTCTTC
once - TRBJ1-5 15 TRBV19 CASSIWQGGNQPQHF TGTGCCAGTAGTATTTGGCAGGGTGGCAATCAGCCCCAGCATTTT
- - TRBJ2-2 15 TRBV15 CATSRGVTDTGELFF TGTGCCACCAGCAGAGGGGTGACAGACACCGGGGAGCTGTTTTTT
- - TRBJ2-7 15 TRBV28 CASSLWGGNSYEQYF TGTGCCAGCAGTTTATGGGGCGGGAACTCCTACGAGCAGTACTTC
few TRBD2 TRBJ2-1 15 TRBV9 CASSVGGSFYNEQFF TGTGCCAGCAGCGTAGGCGGGAGTTTCTACAATGAGCAGTTCTTC
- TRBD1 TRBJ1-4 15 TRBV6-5 CATMKQGAANEKLFF TGTGCCACCATGAAACAGGGGGCGGCTAATGAAAAACTGTTTTTT
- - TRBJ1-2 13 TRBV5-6 CASSPQGNYGYTF TGTGCCAGCAGCCCACAGGGAAACTATGGCTACACCTTC
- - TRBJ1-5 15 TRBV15 CATSLEQGTNQPQHF TGTGCCACCAGCCTTGAACAGGGTACCAATCAGCCCCAGCATTTT